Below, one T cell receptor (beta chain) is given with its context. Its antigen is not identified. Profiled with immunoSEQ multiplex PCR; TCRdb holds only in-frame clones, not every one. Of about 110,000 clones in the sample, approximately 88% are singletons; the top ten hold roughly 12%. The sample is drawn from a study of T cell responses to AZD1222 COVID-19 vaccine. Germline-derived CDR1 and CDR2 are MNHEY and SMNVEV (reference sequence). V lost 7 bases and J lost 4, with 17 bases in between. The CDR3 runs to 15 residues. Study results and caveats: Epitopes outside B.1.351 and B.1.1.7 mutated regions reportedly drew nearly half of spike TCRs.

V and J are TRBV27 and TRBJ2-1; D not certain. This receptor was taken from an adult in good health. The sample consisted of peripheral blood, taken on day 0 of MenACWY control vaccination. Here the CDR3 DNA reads TGTGCCAGCACCAAATCCAGCCACCTATACAATGAGCAGTTCTTC. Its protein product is CASTKSSHLYNEQFF.